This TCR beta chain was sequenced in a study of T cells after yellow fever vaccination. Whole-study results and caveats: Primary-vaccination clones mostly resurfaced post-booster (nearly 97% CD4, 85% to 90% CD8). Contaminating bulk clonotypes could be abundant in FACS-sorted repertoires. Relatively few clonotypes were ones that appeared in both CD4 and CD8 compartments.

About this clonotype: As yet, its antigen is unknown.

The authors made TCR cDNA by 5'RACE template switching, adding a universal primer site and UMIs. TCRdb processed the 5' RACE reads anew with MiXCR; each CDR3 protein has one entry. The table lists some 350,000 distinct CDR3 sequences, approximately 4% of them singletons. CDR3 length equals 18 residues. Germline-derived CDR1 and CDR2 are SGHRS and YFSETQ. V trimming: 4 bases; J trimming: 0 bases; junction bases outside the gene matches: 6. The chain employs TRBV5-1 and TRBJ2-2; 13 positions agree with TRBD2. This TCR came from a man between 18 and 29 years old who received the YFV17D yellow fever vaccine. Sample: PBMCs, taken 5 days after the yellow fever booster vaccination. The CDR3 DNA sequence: TGCGCCAGCAGCGTAACTAGCGGGGGGGCAACGAACACCGGGGAGCTGTTTTTT. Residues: CASSVTSGGATNTGELFF.